Listed below are T cell receptor beta chains from one sample, sequenced in a study of blood T cells in healthy people across ages. TCRdb passed the 5' RACE reads through MiXCR, listing each CDR3 protein once. The sample has more than 900,000 distinct CDR3 sequences, approximately 25% seen once. This sample was also put to use in a study of T cells of mothers and their children.

Sequenced: blood. The source of these receptors is a girl aged 2 to 9 in good health. CDR3s include the opening cysteine and the closing phenylalanine or tryptophan. D genes are given only for firm matches. Clone size appears in some rows only: once, few, many, or a class for an expanded clone.

>TRBV4-1|TRBD2|-|TRBJ2-7
TGCGCCAGCAGCCAAGAGCGGGAGTCCCCACGGAGCCGACACTTC
CASSQERESPRSRHF
>TRBV6-5|TRBD2|-|TRBJ2-7
TGTGCCAGCAGTTTAGCGGGGGAAGTCTACGAGCAGTACTTC
CASSLAGEVYEQYF
>TRBV19|-|-|TRBJ2-3
TGTGCCACCACGCTTGGGGGCACAGATACGCAGTATTTT
CATTLGGTDTQYF
>TRBV11-2|-|-|TRBJ1-3
TGTGCCAGCAGCCTCCGAGGGGTGGACAGTGGGGACACCATATATTTT
CASSLRGVDSGDTIYF
>TRBV4-3|-|-|TRBJ1-1
TGCGCCAGCAGCCAAGATAAGGAGGATCCCACTGAAGCTTTCTTT
CASSQDKEDPTEAFF
>TRBV11-3|-|-|TRBJ1-2
TGTGCCAGCAGAAACCAGGGGAGCTATGGCTACACCTTC
CASRNQGSYGYTF
>TRBV29-1|-|-|TRBJ2-7
TGCAGCGTTGTCATAGGCTACGAGCAGTACTTC
CSVVIGYEQYF
>TRBV3-1|TRBD1|-|TRBJ2-1
TGTGCCAGCAGCTTGACAGGGGACACCTACAATGAGCAGTTCTTC
CASSLTGDTYNEQFF
>TRBV12-3/TRBV12-4|TRBD1|-|TRBJ1-1
TGTGCCAGCAGTTCCCCGGACAGGGGGCATTTTGAAGCTTTCTTT
CASSSPDRGHFEAFF
>TRBV5-1|TRBD1|-|TRBJ2-3
TGCGCCAGCAGCATGATAACCGGGACAGCTCTCAATGAGCAGTTCTTT
CASSMITGTALNEQFF
>TRBV4-3|-|-|TRBJ1-2
TGCGCCAGCAGCCAAGATGGGTTATGGCAGGCAGGCTACACCTTC
CASSQDGLWQAGYTF
>TRBV5-1|-|-|TRBJ2-3
TGCGCCAGCAGCTTGGCGGGCCGGGCGGATACGCAGTATTTT
CASSLAGRADTQYF
>TRBV29-1|-|few|TRBJ1-2
TGCAGCGTTTCTGGGAGCTATGGCTACACCTTC
CSVSGSYGYTF
>TRBV2|TRBD1|-|TRBJ2-1
TGTGCCAGCAGTCTCGACAGGGGGCACAATGAGCAGTTCTTC
CASSLDRGHNEQFF
>TRBV5-1|-|many|TRBJ2-5
TGCGCCAGCAGTTCGGGTATAAAAGAGACCCAGTACTTC
CASSSGIKETQYF
>TRBV9|-|-|TRBJ2-7
TGTGCCAGCAGCGTCGGGGGCTTCTCCTACGAGCAGTACTTC
CASSVGGFSYEQYF
>TRBV29-1|-|-|TRBJ2-5
TGCAGCGTTGAACCTGCCGAGACCCAGTACTTC
CSVEPAETQYF
>TRBV4-1|-|-|TRBJ2-4
TGCGCCAGCACCCGAAACCTGGACAGTGAGGGCATTCAGTACTTC
CASTRNLDSEGIQYF
>TRBV6-2/TRBV6-3|-|few|TRBJ2-2
TGTGCCAGCAGTCCCCGGGACGTTACCGGGGAGCTGGTTTTT
CASSPRDVTGELVF
>TRBV6-6|-|few|TRBJ2-4
TGTGCCAGCAGTTGGATCGGTTTGGGAAACATTCAGTACTTC
CASSWIGLGNIQYF
>TRBV18|-|-|TRBJ1-1
TGTGCCAGCTCACCACGCGGTTGGCAAGGGGTTATGAACACTGAAGCTTTCTTT
CASSPRGWQGVMNTEAFF
>TRBV19|-|-|TRBJ1-1
TGTGCCACCAATGCGGCCGTGAACACTGAAGCTTTCTTT
CATNAAVNTEAFF
>TRBV6-1|TRBD1|-|TRBJ1-2
TGTGCCAGCTTCCCTGCCGGGACAGGGGTTACCCTCCGTGGCTACACCTTC
CASFPAGTGVTLRGYTF
>TRBV7-2|TRBD1|-|TRBJ2-7
TGTGCCAGCAGCTTCGGACAGGGTCCCTACGAGCAGTACTTC
CASSFGQGPYEQYF
>TRBV3-1|-|few|TRBJ2-2
TGTGCCAGCAGCCAAACCTCCCCCGCGAACACCGGGGAGCTGTTTTTT
CASSQTSPANTGELFF
>TRBV7-6|TRBD2|many|TRBJ2-7
TGTGCCAGCAGCTCCTTGACGGGGGAGGGCTACGAGCAGTACTTC
CASSSLTGEGYEQYF
>TRBV20-1|-|-|TRBJ1-1
TGCAGTGCTAGAGATTCGCCTTTAAGGGTCTTCACTGAAGCTTTCTTT
CSARDSPLRVFTEAFF
>TRBV20-1|-|-|TRBJ1-2
TGCAGTGCGCACAGGAGAGACTATGGCTACACCTTC
CSAHRRDYGYTF
>TRBV9|-|-|TRBJ1-2
TGTGCCAGCAGCCTAGCGGGGGTCAGCTATGGCTACACCTTC
CASSLAGVSYGYTF
>TRBV11-2|TRBD1|few|TRBJ2-1
TGTGCCAGCAGCTTATCCTACACGACGGGACAGGGGTTAACTGAGCAGTTCTTC
CASSLSYTTGQGLTEQFF
>TRBV6-6|-|-|TRBJ2-1
TGTGCCAGCAGTCTCCCGACAAGCCCGGAGTTCTTC
CASSLPTSPEFF
>TRBV7-2|-|few|TRBJ1-6
TGTGCCAGCAGTCCCGTACCTCAGGGCGTCTCACCCCTCCACTTT
CASSPVPQGVSPLHF
>TRBV7-9|-|-|TRBJ2-7
TGTGCCAGCAGCTTATCGTCCTCTGGGGAGCAGTACTTC
CASSLSSSGEQYF
>TRBV4-2|-|many|TRBJ2-4
TGTGCCAGCAGCCCGACTAGTCACATTCAGTACTTC
CASSPTSHIQYF
>TRBV12-3/TRBV12-4|-|few|TRBJ1-2
TGTGCCAGCAGCCCCTCGGGACACGTCGACGGCTACACCTTC
CASSPSGHVDGYTF
>TRBV12-3/TRBV12-4|-|few|TRBJ1-1
TGTGCCAGCATCCACGCATTTGAAGCTTTCTTT
CASIHAFEAFF
>TRBV15|-|-|TRBJ2-5
TGTGCCACCGCACAATACCTCGACAGGAATAAGACCCAGTACTTC
CATAQYLDRNKTQYF
>TRBV6-5|TRBD2|-|TRBJ2-3
TGTGCCAGCAGTTATACGGGACAGCATGCTGCTAGCGGGAGGAAAATTAGCACAGATACGCAGTATTTT
CASSYTGQHAASGRKISTDTQYF
>TRBV29-1|-|many|TRBJ2-5
TGCAGCGTTGAGGAGGTAGTAGGGTTCTTC
CSVEEVVGFF
>TRBV7-9|-|-|TRBJ2-5
TGTGCCAGCAGCTTATCAACCGGGTCCGAAGAGACCCAGTACTTC
CASSLSTGSEETQYF
>TRBV5-1|-|few|TRBJ2-1
TGCGCCAGCAGCTCAATCCGGGGACCAAGCTCCTACAATGAGCAGTTCTTC
CASSSIRGPSSYNEQFF
>TRBV20-1|-|few|TRBJ2-7
TGCAGTGCTCCGCCACCGGACAGCTACGAGCAGTACTTC
CSAPPPDSYEQYF